What follows are 26 T cell receptor beta chains derived from one specimen sequenced in a study of Graves' ophthalmopathy and Graves' hyperthyroidism. Amplification from RNA transcripts yielded the TCR beta CDR3 regions. HTBI-primed RT-PCR formed the first round, and a multiplex PCR formed the second. In TCRdb, the multiplex PCR reads were re-called with MiXCR into one record per CDR3 protein. The sample shows 900,000 to 1,200,000 distinct CDR3 sequences, about 36% of them seen only once. Sequenced sample: peripheral blood or thyroid tissue (not recorded which). The receptors shown here come from an adult man with Graves' hyperthyroidism.

The V call is TRBV19, the J call TRBJ2-7; D ambiguous. The CDR3 spans 14 residues. V was trimmed by 3 bases and J by 6 bases, leaving 15 bases between them. CDR1 and CDR2 from the germline V gene are LNHDA and SQIVND (reference sequence). The CDR3 nucleotides read TGTGCCAGTAGTATCCCCGGTCTCTCAGGCGAGCAGTACTTC. It encodes CASSIPGLSGEQYF. The full variable domain, rest sourced from reference TRBV19 and TRBJ2-7, is DGGITQSPKYLFRKEGQNVTLSCEQNLNHDAMYWYRQDPGQGLRLIYYSQIVNDFQKGDIAEGYSVSREKKESFPLTVTSAQKNPTAFYLCASSIPGLSGEQYFGPGTRLTVT.

In regard to this clonotype: A much larger clonotype is one base distant, so this may be a read error. The chain couples TRBV9 to TRBJ1-5; weak D call: TRBD1 (6 bases). Deletions cut 5 bases from V and 2 bases from J, with 14 bases between. CDR3 size: 15 residues. Germline lookup yields CDR1 SGDLS and CDR2 YYNGEE. The CDR3 is CASSDTGWGNQPQHF. CDR3 DNA sequence: TGTGCCAGCAGTGACACAGGGTGGGGCAATCAGCCCCAGCATTTT. Full variable domain (outside the CDR3, taken from reference TRBV9 and TRBJ1-5): DSGVTQTPKHLITATGQRVTLRCSPRSGDLSVYWYQQSLDQGLQFLIQYYNGEERAKGNILERFSAQQFPDLHSELNLSSLELGDSALYFCASSDTGWGNQPQHFGDGTRLSIL.

Many counts were recorded for this clonotype. CDR3: CASSLDRALGEQYF. The CDR3 region has the DNA TGTGCCAGCAGCTTAGACCGGGCCCTGGGGGAGCAGTACTTC. The rearrangement uses TRBV7-8 and TRBJ2-7; D unresolved. This CDR3 is 14 amino acids long. Germline V CDR1 and CDR2: SGHVS, FQNEAQ. V was shortened by 1 base and J by 7 bases, with 14 bases between the two germline ends.

J is TRBJ1-4 and V is TRBV29-1; weak D call: TRBD1 (5 bases). Germline CDR1 SQVTM, CDR2 ANQGSEA. Trimming took off 7 bases at V and 2 bases at J, with 23 bases between the two ends. The CDR3 has 17 amino acids. The CDR3 is CSGGQTNTGGTNEKLFF. The CDR3 region has the DNA TGCAGCGGAGGGCAGACGAACACCGGGGGTACTAATGAAAAACTGTTTTTT.

In regard to this clonotype: The final CDR3 position lacks the conserved phenylalanine or tryptophan, pointing to a likely read error. The rearrangement uses TRBV10-3 and TRBJ2-7; maybe TRBD2 (5 bases). Germline values: CDR1 ENHRY, CDR2 SYGVKD. The CDR3 is 13 amino acids. The CDR3 bases are TGTGCCAGCAGTATCGGGAAGACCTACGAGCAGTACTCC. Translated: CASSIGKTYEQYS.

This clonotype was recorded once. This sequence joins TRBV11-1 and TRBJ1-6; D unresolved. V shed 5 bases and J shed 10 bases, with 24 bases lying between them. Germline lookup yields CDR1 SGHAT and CDR2 FQDESV (reference sequence). This CDR3 comprises 17 residues. CDR3 sequence: CASSLINGRPGVSPLHF. The CDR3 DNA sequence: TGTGCCAGCAGCCTTATAAATGGTCGACCGGGAGTATCACCCCTCCACTTT.

This chain joins TRBV6-6 and TRBJ1-1, with a weak D call TRBD1 (5 bases). Germline values: CDR1 MNHNY, CDR2 SVGAGI (reference sequence). V lost 6 bases to trimming and J lost 4 bases, with 12 bases between them. The CDR3 sequence is 13 residues long. CDR3: CASSDSFATEAFF. The CDR3 region has the DNA TGTGCCAGCAGCGACAGTTTCGCCACTGAAGCTTTCTTT.

The sample holds one count of this clonotype. The CDR3 is CASNRQGPRRYEQYF. The CDR3 region has the DNA TGTGCCAGCAATCGACAGGGGCCGAGGAGATACGAGCAGTACTTC. The chain combines TRBV7-9 with TRBJ2-5; 8 bases are shared with TRBD1. The J call may not be correct, given that the DNA end is closer to TRBJ2-7. Germline V lookup: CDR1 SEHNR, CDR2 FQNEAQ (reference sequence). The CDR3 totals 15 residues.

V is TRBV29-1 and J is TRBJ2-2; tentatively, D is TRBD1 or TRBD2 (6 bases each). V was trimmed by 2 bases and J by 6 bases, leaving 16 bases between them. The CDR3 runs 15 residues. Germline CDR1 reads SQVTM; CDR2 reads ANQGSEA. This CDR3 is CSVERRGARAGELFF. CDR3 nucleotide sequence: TGCAGCGTTGAACGGAGGGGGGCGCGGGCCGGGGAGCTGTTTTTT.

The chain combines TRBV20-1 with TRBJ1-2; D remains ambiguous. Per germline, CDR1 DFQATT and CDR2 SNEGSKA (reference sequence). The CDR3 is 14 amino acids. V was cut by 6 bases and J by 4 bases, with 18 bases left in between. The CDR3 loop reads CSAIGVGLSYGYTF. The CDR3 DNA reads as TGCAGTGCCATCGGGGTTGGCCTTAGCTATGGCTACACCTTC.

This clonotype was counted ten times or more. V is TRBV7-6 and J is TRBJ2-2, with TRBD1 identical over 9 bases. V lost 3 bases and J lost 6; bases outside the gene matches: 2. Looked up from germline, CDR1 is SGHVS and CDR2 is FNYEAQ. This CDR3 is 14 amino acids long. CDR3 sequence reads: CASSLGQGSGELFF. The CDR3 DNA reads as TGTGCCAGCAGCTTGGGACAGGGATCCGGGGAGCTGTTTTTT. Based on the CDR3 plus reference TRBV7-6 and TRBJ2-2, the full variable domain is GAGVSQSPRYKVTKRGQDVALRCDPISGHVSLYWYRQALGQGPEFLTYFNYEAQQDKSGLPNDRFSAERPEGSISTLTIQRTEQRDSAMYRCASSLGQGSGELFFGEGSRLTVL.

The rearrangement links TRBV10-3 to TRBJ2-7; 8 nucleotides line up with TRBD1. Germline assignment: CDR1 ENHRY and CDR2 SYGVKD. V lost 2 bases, J lost 1 base, and 7 bases stayed unmatched. The CDR3 has 16 residues. The CDR3 nucleotides read TGTGCCATCAGTGAGCTTTCAGGGGGCGATTCCTACGAGCAGTACTTC. It is translated as CAISELSGGDSYEQYF.

In its sample, this clonotype was seen many times. The gene calls are TRBV9 and TRBJ1-1; D is perhaps TRBD1 (6 bases). The CDR3 length is 15 residues. CDR1 is SGDLS and CDR2 is YYNGEE in the germline V gene. The CDR3 reads CLGGTQRVVDTEAFF. In nucleotides, the CDR3 is TGTCTTGGGGGGACACAAAGGGTTGTAGACACTGAAGCTTTCTTT.

This clonotype was recorded a few times. The rearrangement uses TRBV19 and TRBJ2-5; the D call may be TRBD1 or TRBD2 (5 bases each). CDR1 and CDR2 from the germline V gene are LNHDA and SQIVND (reference sequence). V was clipped by 4 bases and J by 0 bases, with 15 bases between them. The length of the CDR3 is 16 residues. The CDR3 sequence is CASSKTGTPHQETQYF. The CDR3 DNA reads TGTGCCAGTAGTAAGACCGGGACGCCTCACCAAGAGACCCAGTACTTC. Full variable domain (remainder filled in from reference TRBV19 and TRBJ2-5): DGGITQSPKYLFRKEGQNVTLSCEQNLNHDAMYWYRQDPGQGLRLIYYSQIVNDFQKGDIAEGYSVSREKKESFPLTVTSAQKNPTAFYLCASSKTGTPHQETQYFGPGTRLLVL.

V and J are TRBV20-1 and TRBJ2-7; TRBD1 might be the D (5 bases). This CDR3 spans 12 amino acids. Germline V gene sequence: CDR1 DFQATT, CDR2 SNEGSKA (reference sequence). Written as DNA, the CDR3 is TGCAGGGCAGGGTATCGGTGGGACGAGCAGTACTTC. Translating gives CRAGYRWDEQYF.

This clonotype occurred a few times. V gene TRBV12-3 or TRBV12-4 combines with J gene TRBJ2-5; D may be TRBD1 (6 bases). The CDR3 has 14 amino acids. The ends were cut back, 6 bases at V and 2 bases at J, with 13 bases in the middle. The CDR3, as DNA: TGTGCCAGCAGCGAGACAGGCATACAAGAGACCCAGTACTTC. This translates into CASSETGIQETQYF.

J is TRBJ1-6 and V is TRBV4-1; D ambiguous. V gave up 1 base and J gave up 7 bases, with 5 bases separating them. The germline V gene encodes CDR1 MGHRA and CDR2 YSYEKL. This CDR3 is 13 amino acids long. The CDR3 protein is CASSQAGNSPLHF. CDR3 bases: TGCGCCAGCAGCCAAGCTGGAAATTCACCCCTCCACTTT.

This clonotype was found once. V gene TRBV10-3 combines with J gene TRBJ2-7; a possible D gene is TRBD2 (6 bases). Deletions cut 7 bases from V and 0 bases from J, with 13 bases between. Germline CDR1 is ENHRY and CDR2 is SYGVKD. CDR3 size: 14 residues. The CDR3 DNA follows: TGTGCCATCAAAGCGGGCATCGCCTCCTACGAGCAGTACTTC. Translation: CAIKAGIASYEQYF.

There are many counts of this clonotype. The V and J genes are TRBV10-3 and TRBJ2-5, with D perhaps TRBD1 or TRBD2 (5 bases each). The V and J ends lost 6 bases and 4 bases respectively, with 15 bases between them. CDR1 is ENHRY and CDR2 is SYGVKD in the germline V gene. This CDR3 region has 14 residues. CDR3 in DNA: TGTGCCATCAGGGGCAGGGAGTTAGGAGAGACCCAGTACTTC. It specifies CAIRGRELGETQYF.

This clonotype has ten or more counts. The rearrangement joins TRBV19 to TRBJ2-7, with D perhaps matching TRBD2 (6 bases). V lost 6 bases and J 1 base, leaving 16 bases between the germline ends. This CDR3 has 15 residues. CDR1 and CDR2 from the germline V gene are LNHDA and SQIVND (reference sequence). Written as DNA, the CDR3 is TGTGCCAGTAGGGGCCGGGACGCGGGGTCCTACGAGCAGTACTTC. Translation gives CASRGRDAGSYEQYF.

The CDR3 sequence: CASSYGAVSPLFF. CDR3 nucleotide sequence: TGTGCCAGCAGTTACGGCGCCGTAAGTCCGCTGTTTTTT. The genes are TRBV6-6 and TRBJ1-4; D is unclear. The V gene's germline CDR1 is MNHNY and CDR2 SVGAGI (reference sequence). The CDR3 totals 13 residues. Trimming shortened V by 2 bases and J by 14 bases, and 15 bases separated the two germline ends.

This clonotype has a count of ten or more. The chain is built from TRBV5-1 and TRBJ2-2; D could derive from TRBD1 or TRBD2 (5 bases each). Germline CDR1 reads SGHRS; CDR2 reads YFSETQ. V was shortened by 3 bases and J by 7 bases, with 19 bases between the two germline ends. The CDR3 is made up of 16 amino acids. CDR3 region: CASSSGIDSRGGELFF. CDR3 in DNA: TGCGCCAGCAGCTCCGGGATCGACAGCCGGGGCGGGGAGCTGTTTTTT. The full variable domain, completed using reference TRBV5-1 and TRBJ2-2, is KAGVTQTPRYLIKTRGQQVTLSCSPISGHRSVSWYQQTPGQGLQFLFEYFSETQRNKGNFPGRFSGRQFSNSRSEMNVSTLELGDSALYLCASSSGIDSRGGELFFGEGSRLTVL.

Of note for this clonotype: At one end the junction does not follow the germline gene, possibly because of a read error. The gene calls are TRBV10-3 and TRBJ1-2; the D is unclear. CDR3 length: 14 residues. Germline V lookup: CDR1 ENHRY, CDR2 SYGVKD. The CDR3 sequence is CASSNLLSASGYTF. CDR3 DNA sequence: TGTGCCAGCAGTAACCTCCTCTCCGCCAGCGGCTACACCTTC.

This clonotype has a handful of counts. The chain is built from TRBV5-6 and TRBJ1-1, with TRBD1 as a possible D gene (5 bases). V was cut by 4 bases and J by 1 base, with 11 bases left in between. The V gene's germline CDR1 is SGHDT and CDR2 YYEEEE. The CDR3 loop spans 14 amino acids. The CDR3 loop is CASSQLGTNTEAFF. CDR3 coding DNA: TGTGCCAGCAGCCAGCTTGGGACGAACACTGAAGCTTTCTTT.

This clonotype was seen repeatedly, ten times or more. The J gene is TRBJ1-2, the V gene TRBV14; D possibly corresponds to TRBD1 (6 bases). V was shortened by 0 bases and J by 4 bases, with 15 bases between the two germline ends. Germline values: CDR1 SGHDN, CDR2 FVKESK. The CDR3 spans 16 residues. The CDR3 bases are TGTGCCAGCAGCCAAGATCTTACAGGGTCCTCCTATGGCTACACCTTC. Translated: CASSQDLTGSSYGYTF.

This clonotype was seen more than once but under ten times. The rearrangement joins TRBV29-1 to TRBJ2-2, with TRBD1 matching over 7 bases. The V and J ends lost 2 bases and 4 bases, in that order; junction bases with no gene match: 10. This CDR3 contains 16 residues. In germline, CDR1 is SQVTM, CDR2 ANQGSEA. The CDR3 DNA sequence: TGCAGCGTTGAACCCAAGGCGGCAGGGGGCACCGGGGAGCTGTTTTTT. It translates to CSVEPKAAGGTGELFF.